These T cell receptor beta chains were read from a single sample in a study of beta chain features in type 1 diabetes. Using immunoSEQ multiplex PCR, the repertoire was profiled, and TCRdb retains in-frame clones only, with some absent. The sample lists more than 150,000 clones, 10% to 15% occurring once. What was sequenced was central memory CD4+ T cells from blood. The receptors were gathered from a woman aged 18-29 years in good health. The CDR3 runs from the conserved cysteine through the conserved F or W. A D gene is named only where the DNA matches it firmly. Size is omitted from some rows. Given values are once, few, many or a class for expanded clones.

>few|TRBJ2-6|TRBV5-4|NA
TGTGCCAGCAGCCCCGCAGGGTTCTCATCTGGGGCCAACGTCCTGACTTTC
CASSPAGFSSGANVLTF
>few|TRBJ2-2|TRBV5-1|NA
TGCGCCAGCAGCCCCAGGGAGGCCGGGGAGCTGTTTTTT
CASSPREAGELFF
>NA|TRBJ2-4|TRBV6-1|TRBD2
TGTGCCAGCAGTGAAGATCTAGCGGGAGGTGTAGCCAAAAACATTCAGTACTTC
CASSEDLAGGVAKNIQYF
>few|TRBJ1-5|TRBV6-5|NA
TGTGCCAGCAGTCGAGGGTGGGACAATCAGCCCCAGCATTTT
CASSRGWDNQPQHF
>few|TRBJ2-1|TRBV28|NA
TGTGCCAGCAGTCCCTCCTCAACGGGTGAGCAGTTCTTC
CASSPSSTGEQFF
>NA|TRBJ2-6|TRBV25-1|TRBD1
TGTGCCAGCGGTAGACAGGGAATTTCTGGGGCCAACGTCCTGACTTTC
CASGRQGISGANVLTF
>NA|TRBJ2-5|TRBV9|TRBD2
TGTGCCAGCAGCGCAAGGGGGTCTAGCGGGAGAGCGGGGCAAGAGACCCAGTACTTC
CASSARGSSGRAGQETQYF
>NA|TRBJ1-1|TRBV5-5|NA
TGTGCCAGCAGGATACAGGGAGAGACTGAAGCTTTCTTT
CASRIQGETEAFF
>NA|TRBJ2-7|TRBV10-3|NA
TGTGCCATCAGTGACTCTAGGACAGCCCCCTACGAGCAGTACTTC
CAISDSRTAPYEQYF
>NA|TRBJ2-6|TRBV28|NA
TGTGCCAGCAGTTTACAGGGGCCGGGGGCCAACGTCCTGACTTTC
CASSLQGPGANVLTF
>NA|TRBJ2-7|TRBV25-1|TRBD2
TGTGCCAGCAGTGAAAGTACTAGCGGGATCTACGAGCAGTACTTC
CASSESTSGIYEQYF
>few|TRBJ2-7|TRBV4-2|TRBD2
TGTGCCAGCAGCCAAGCCGTAGCGGGAGGGCCCTACGAGCAGTACTTC
CASSQAVAGGPYEQYF
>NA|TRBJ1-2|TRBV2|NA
TGTGCCAGCAGTGAACAAGGGGCGGACTATGGCTACACCTTC
CASSEQGADYGYTF
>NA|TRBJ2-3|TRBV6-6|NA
TGTGCCAGCAGTTACGGGCGAGATACGCAGTATTTT
CASSYGRDTQYF
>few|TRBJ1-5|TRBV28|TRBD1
TGTGCCAGCAGTCAGCTGATCCGGGACAGGAGCAATCAGCCCCAGCATTTT
CASSQLIRDRSNQPQHF
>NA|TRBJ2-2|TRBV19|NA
TGTGCCAGTAGTATCCGCCTGGGGGGGGCGAGGAACACCGGGGAGCTGTTTTTT
CASSIRLGGARNTGELFF
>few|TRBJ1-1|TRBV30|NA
TGTGCCTGGAATGGGGGTCTCAGGGGCACTGAAGCTTTCTTT
CAWNGGLRGTEAFF
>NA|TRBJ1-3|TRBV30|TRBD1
TGTGCCTGGGGACAGGGGATCGGAAACACCATATATTTT
CAWGQGIGNTIYF
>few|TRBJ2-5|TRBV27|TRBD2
TGTGCCAGCAGTTTAAGGATCCTAGCGGGAGAGACCCAGTACTTC
CASSLRILAGETQYF
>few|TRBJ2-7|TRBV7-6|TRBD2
TGTGCCAGCAGCTTACAGCGGGACGAACTCTACGAGCAGTACTTC
CASSLQRDELYEQYF
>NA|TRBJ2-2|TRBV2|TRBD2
TGTGCCAGCAGTGCTAGCGGGGGCGGGGAGCTGTTTTTT
CASSASGGGELFF
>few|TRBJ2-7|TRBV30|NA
TGTGCGTCGGGACTGATCTCCTACGAGCAGTACTTC
CASGLISYEQYF
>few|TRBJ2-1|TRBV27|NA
TGTGCCAGCAGTTCCCGACTAGGTCCAATGTATGAGCAGTTCTTC
CASSSRLGPMYEQFF
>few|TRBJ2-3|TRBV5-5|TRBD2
TGTGCCAGCAGCTTGAAGGTAGCGGGAGACAGAGATACGCAGTATTTT
CASSLKVAGDRDTQYF
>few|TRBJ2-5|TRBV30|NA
TGTGCCTGGAGTGGAGGGGGAACTGAGGAGACCCAGTACTTC
CAWSGGGTEETQYF
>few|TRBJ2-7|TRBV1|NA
TGCACCAGCAGCCAAAGGAGGGCAGGGTGGCACTTC
CTSSQRRAGWHF